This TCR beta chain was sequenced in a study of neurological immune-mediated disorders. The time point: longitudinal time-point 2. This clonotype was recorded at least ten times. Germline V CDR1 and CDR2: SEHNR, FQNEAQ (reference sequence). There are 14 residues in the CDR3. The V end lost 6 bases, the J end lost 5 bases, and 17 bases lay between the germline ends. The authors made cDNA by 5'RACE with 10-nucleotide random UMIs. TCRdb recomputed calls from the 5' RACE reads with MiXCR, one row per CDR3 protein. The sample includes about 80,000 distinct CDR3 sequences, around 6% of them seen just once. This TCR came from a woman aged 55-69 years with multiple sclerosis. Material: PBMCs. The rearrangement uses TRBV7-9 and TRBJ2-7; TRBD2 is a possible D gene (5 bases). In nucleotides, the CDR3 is TGTGCCAGCAGACGCCTCTCGAAGGGAGACGAGCAGTACTTC. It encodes CASRRLSKGDEQYF.